This T cell receptor beta chain was captured in a study of T-cell reconstitution after alpha-beta-depleted transplantation in children. Unique molecular identifiers were used to barcode this TCRbeta library. TCRdb reprocessed the PCR reads with MiXCR, giving one entry per CDR3 protein. This sample has 150,000 to 250,000 distinct CDR3 sequences, with just over 14% found just once. This clonotype was counted many times. The CDR3 totals 14 residues. Trimming cost V 4 bases and J 5 bases; bases outside gene matches: 4. CDR1 and CDR2 (germline): SGHRS, YFSETQ. The sequence was obtained from a human donor who donated a stem cell graft to a child with acute lymphoblastic leukemia. V usage is TRBV5-1 and J usage is TRBJ2-3; TRBD1 matches 10 bases. Source: PBMCs from the stem cell graft donor, taken from the stem cell graft. The CDR3 loop is CASSTGTGVDTQYF. The CDR3 region has the DNA TGCGCCAGCAGCACCGGGACAGGGGTAGATACGCAGTATTTT.